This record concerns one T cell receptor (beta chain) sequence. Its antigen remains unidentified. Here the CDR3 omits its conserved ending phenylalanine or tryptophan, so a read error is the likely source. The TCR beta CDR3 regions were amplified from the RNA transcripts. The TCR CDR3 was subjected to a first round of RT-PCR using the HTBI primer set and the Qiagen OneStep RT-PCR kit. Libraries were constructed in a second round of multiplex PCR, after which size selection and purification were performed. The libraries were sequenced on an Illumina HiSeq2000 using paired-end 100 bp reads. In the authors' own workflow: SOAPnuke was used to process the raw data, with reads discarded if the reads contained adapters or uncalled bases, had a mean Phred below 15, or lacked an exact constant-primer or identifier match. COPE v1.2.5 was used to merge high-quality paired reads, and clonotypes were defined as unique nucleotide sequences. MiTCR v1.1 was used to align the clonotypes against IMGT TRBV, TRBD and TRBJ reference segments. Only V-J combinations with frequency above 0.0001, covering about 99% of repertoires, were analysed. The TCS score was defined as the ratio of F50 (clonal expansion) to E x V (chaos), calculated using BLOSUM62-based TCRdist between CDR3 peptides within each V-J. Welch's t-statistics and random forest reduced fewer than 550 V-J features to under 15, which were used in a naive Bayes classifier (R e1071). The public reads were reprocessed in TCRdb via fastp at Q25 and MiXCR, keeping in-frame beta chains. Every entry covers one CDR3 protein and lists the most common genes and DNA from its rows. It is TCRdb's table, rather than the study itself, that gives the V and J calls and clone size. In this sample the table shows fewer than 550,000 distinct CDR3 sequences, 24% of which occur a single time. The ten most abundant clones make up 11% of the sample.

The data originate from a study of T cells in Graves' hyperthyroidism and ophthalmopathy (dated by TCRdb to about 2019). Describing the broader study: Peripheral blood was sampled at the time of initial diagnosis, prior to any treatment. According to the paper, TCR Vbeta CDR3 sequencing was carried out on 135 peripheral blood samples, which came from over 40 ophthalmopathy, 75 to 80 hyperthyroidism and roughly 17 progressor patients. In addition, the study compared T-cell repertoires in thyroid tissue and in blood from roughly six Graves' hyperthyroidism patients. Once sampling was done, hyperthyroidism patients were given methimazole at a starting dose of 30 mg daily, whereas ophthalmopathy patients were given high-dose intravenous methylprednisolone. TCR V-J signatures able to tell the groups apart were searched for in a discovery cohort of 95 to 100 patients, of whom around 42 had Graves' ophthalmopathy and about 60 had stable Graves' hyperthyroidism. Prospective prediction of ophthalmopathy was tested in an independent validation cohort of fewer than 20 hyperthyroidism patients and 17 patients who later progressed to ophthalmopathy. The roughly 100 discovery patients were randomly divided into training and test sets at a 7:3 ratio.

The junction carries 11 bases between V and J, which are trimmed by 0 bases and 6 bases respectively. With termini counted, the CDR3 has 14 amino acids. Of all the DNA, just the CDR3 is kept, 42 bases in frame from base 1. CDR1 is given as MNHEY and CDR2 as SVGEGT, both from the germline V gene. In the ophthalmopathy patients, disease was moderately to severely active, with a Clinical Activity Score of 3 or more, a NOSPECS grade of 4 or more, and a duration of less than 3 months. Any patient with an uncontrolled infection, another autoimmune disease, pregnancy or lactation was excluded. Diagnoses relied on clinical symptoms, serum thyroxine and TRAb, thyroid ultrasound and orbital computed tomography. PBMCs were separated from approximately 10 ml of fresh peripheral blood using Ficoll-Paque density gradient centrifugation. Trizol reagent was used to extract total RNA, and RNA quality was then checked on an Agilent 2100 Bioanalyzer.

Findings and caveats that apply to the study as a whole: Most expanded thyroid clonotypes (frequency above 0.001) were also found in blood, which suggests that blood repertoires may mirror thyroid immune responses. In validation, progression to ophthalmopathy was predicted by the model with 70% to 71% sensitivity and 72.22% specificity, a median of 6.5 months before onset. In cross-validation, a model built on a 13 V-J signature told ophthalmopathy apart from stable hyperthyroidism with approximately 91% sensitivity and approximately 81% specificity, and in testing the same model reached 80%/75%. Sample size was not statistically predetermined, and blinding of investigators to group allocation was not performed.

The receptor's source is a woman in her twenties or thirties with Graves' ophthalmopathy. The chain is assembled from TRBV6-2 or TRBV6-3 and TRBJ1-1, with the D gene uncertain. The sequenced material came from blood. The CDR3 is CASSYSPPRSEAFV. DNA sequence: TGTGCCAGCAGTTACTCGCCCCCGAGGTCTGAAGCTTTCGTT.